The 16 T cell receptor beta chains in this list originate from one sample, sequenced in a study of beta chain features in type 1 diabetes (dated by TCRdb to 2017 to 2018). Their antigens are not known. Results the study describes overall, beyond this receptor: In all four CD4+ subsets, TCRB CDR3 length was moderately but significantly shorter in type 1 diabetes patients.

Libraries were constructed by the immunoSEQ multiplex PCR assay. The entire isolated RNA was reverse transcribed using the High Capacity cDNA Reverse Transcription Kit, and thus expressed TCRB transcripts were sequenced. TCRdb re-hosts the immuneACCESS table, in-frame sequences only. Its copies lack some clones; in the studies checked, an unresolved V gene accounts for under half of them, and the cause for the rest is not known. Within this sample are about 180,000 clones, with over 6% of them counted one time only. The ten top clones hold 0.5% of the sample. The sequencing input was central memory CD4+ T cells from blood. These receptor sequences come from a man between 18 and 35 years old with type 1 diabetes.

The rearrangement uses TRBV18 and TRBJ2-1; D is perhaps TRBD2 (6 bases). Trimming removed 2 bases from V and 8 bases from J, with 10 bases in between. This CDR3 contains 13 residues. Looked up from germline, CDR1 is KGHSH and CDR2 is LQKENI. CDR3 amino acids: CASSPTGDDEQFF. The CDR3 DNA reads as TGTGCCAGCTCACCAACGGGAGACGATGAGCAGTTCTTC.

This chain joins TRBV7-2 and TRBJ2-7; D gene ambiguous. This CDR3 is built from 14 residues. In germline, CDR1 is SGHTA, CDR2 FQGNSA. The V gene lost 5 bases and the J gene lost 7 bases, with 18 bases spanning the gap. CDR3 nucleotides: TGTGCCAGCAGCCCGAGAATGGTAGCCGGTGAGCAGTACTTC. Translated, it gives CASSPRMVAGEQYF.

The V call is TRBV6-6, the J call TRBJ1-2; possible D gene TRBD1, 6 bases. Germline V gene sequence: CDR1 MNHNY, CDR2 SVGAGI (reference sequence). Trimming stripped 6 bases from V and 4 bases from J, with 12 bases between. This CDR3 spans 13 amino acids. Here the CDR3 DNA reads TGTGCCAGCAGCTCACAGGGCGTCTATGGCTACACCTTC. Amino acid sequence: CASSSQGVYGYTF.

This clone has only a few counts. The chain combines TRBV28 with TRBJ2-7; tentatively, D is TRBD1 (6 bases). The CDR3 is 13 residues long. Trimming took off 2 bases at V and 6 bases at J, with 11 bases between the two ends. Germline V gene lookup returns CDR1 MDHEN and CDR2 SYDVKM. CDR3 sequence reads: CASSLPGATEQYF. For the CDR3, the DNA is TGTGCCAGCAGTTTACCAGGGGCGACCGAGCAGTACTTC.

The rearrangement links TRBV28 to TRBJ1-1; D unresolved. This CDR3 is built from 13 residues. Germline CDR1 MDHEN, CDR2 SYDVKM. V shed 7 bases and J shed 3 bases, with 12 bases lying between them. The CDR3 DNA is TGTGCCAGCAACCTTCACGGGGACACTGAAGCTTTCTTT. Its protein is CASNLHGDTEAFF. The full variable domain, in which reference TRBV28 and TRBJ1-1 provide the parts outside the CDR3, is DVKVTQSSRYLVKRTGEKVFLECVQDMDHENMFWYRQDPGLGLRLIYFSYDVKMKEKGDIPEGYSVSREKKERFSLILESASTNQTSMYLCASNLHGDTEAFFGQGTRLTVV.

This clone was recorded a few times. The chain links TRBV7-9 to TRBJ2-2; D is unresolved. CDR1 and CDR2 from the germline V gene are SEHNR and FQNEAQ (reference sequence). Trimming cost V 4 bases and J 7 bases, with 4 bases left between them. The CDR3 runs 11 residues. The CDR3 DNA follows: TGTGCCAGCAGCTCTGTCGGGGAGCTGTTTTTT. It specifies CASSSVGELFF.

CDR3 sequence reads: CASSLTSGTHNYGYTF. The DNA of the CDR3 is TGTGCCAGCAGCTTAACCTCGGGAACACATAACTATGGCTACACCTTC. The rearrangement joins TRBV7-9 to TRBJ1-2; D uncertain. V was cut by 2 bases and J by 1 base, with 14 bases left in between. The CDR3 has 16 residues. Germline V gene sequence: CDR1 SEHNR, CDR2 FQNEAQ (reference sequence).

This clone was counted only a few times. The chain has TRBV9 and TRBJ2-3, with a possible D match to TRBD2 (6 bases). There are 15 residues in the CDR3. Germline CDR1 is SGDLS and CDR2 is YYNGEE. With 4 bases removed from V and 0 bases from J, the gap between germline ends came to 12 bases. The CDR3 region has the DNA TGTGCCAGCAGCAGAACGGGAGAGAGCACAGATACGCAGTATTTT. It specifies CASSRTGESTDTQYF.

This clone was recorded many times. The chain recombines TRBV29-1 with TRBJ2-7; 13 nucleotides line up with TRBD2. V was pared by 5 bases and J by 0 bases, with 7 bases of the junction left unmatched. The CDR3 is made up of 16 amino acids. CDR1 is SQVTM and CDR2 is ANQGSEA in the germline V gene. DNA for the CDR3: TGCAGCGTTAGCCGTGGGACTAGCGGGAACTCCTACGAGCAGTACTTC. It codes for CSVSRGTSGNSYEQYF.

This clone was recorded a few times. The V call is TRBV7-2, the J call TRBJ2-7, with 8 bases identical to TRBD1. J gave up 4 bases and V 5 bases, and 10 bases lay outside the gene matches. Germline V gene lookup returns CDR1 SGHTA and CDR2 FQGNSA. The CDR3 loop spans 15 amino acids. The CDR3, as DNA: TGTGCCAGCAGCAAAACCGCCGGACAGGGTTACGAGCAGTACTTC. Encoded protein: CASSKTAGQGYEQYF.

The chain links TRBV13 to TRBJ2-3; D is undetermined. Trimming stripped 1 base from V and 4 bases from J, with 6 bases between. The CDR3 has 13 amino acids. Germline CDR1 reads PRHDT; CDR2 reads FYEKMQ (reference sequence). The CDR3 region has the DNA TGTGCCAGCAGCTTAGATCGGGCAGATACGCAGTATTTT. Protein product: CASSLDRADTQYF.

The rearrangement joins TRBV5-1 to TRBJ2-2, with 8 positions matching TRBD1. The CDR3 is 16 amino acids. V was pared by 3 bases and J by 5 bases, with 9 bases of the junction left unmatched. CDR1 SGHRS and CDR2 YFSETQ come from the germline V gene. This CDR3 reads CASSSIGQGGTGELFF. The CDR3 nucleotides read TGCGCCAGCAGCTCAATAGGACAGGGAGGTACCGGGGAGCTGTTTTTT.

This chain connects TRBV28 to TRBJ2-5, with 14 bases that match TRBD2. Germline CDR1 is MDHEN and CDR2 is SYDVKM. The junction had 4 bases not matched to a gene; V was cut back by 4 bases and J by 0 bases. The CDR3 is made up of 17 amino acids. In DNA form, the CDR3 reads TGTGCCAGCAGTTCCCGGACTAGCGGGAGGTACCAAGAGACCCAGTACTTC. Amino acids: CASSSRTSGRYQETQYF.

This clone was seen only a few times. The chain carries TRBV5-1 and TRBJ2-1; D is perhaps TRBD2 (5 bases). This CDR3 comprises 13 residues. The germline gives CDR1 SGHRS, CDR2 YFSETQ. V lost 2 bases and J 6 bases, leaving 9 bases between the germline ends. CDR3 in DNA: TGCGCCAGCAGCTTCGTGGGAGTCAATGAGCAGTTCTTC. Translated: CASSFVGVNEQFF.

This clone was detected a few times. The rearrangement links TRBV4-1 to TRBJ2-1, with a weak D call TRBD1 (5 bases). Trimming shortened V by 4 bases and J by 5 bases, and 21 bases separated the two germline ends. CDR1 is MGHRA and CDR2 is YSYEKL in the germline V gene. This CDR3 has 17 residues. Here the CDR3 DNA reads TGCGCCAGCAGCCCCTATGTCGGGCAGGGCCGAGACAATGAGCAGTTCTTC. Its protein is CASSPYVGQGRDNEQFF.

The chain couples TRBV28 to TRBJ2-3; possibly TRBD2 for D (5 bases). Per the germline V gene, CDR1 is MDHEN and CDR2 is SYDVKM. V was cut by 5 bases and J by 4 bases, with 13 bases left in between. The CDR3 covers 14 residues. The CDR3 DNA is TGTGCCAGCAGTGCGGCGGACTTCGCAGATACGCAGTATTTT. It translates to CASSAADFADTQYF.